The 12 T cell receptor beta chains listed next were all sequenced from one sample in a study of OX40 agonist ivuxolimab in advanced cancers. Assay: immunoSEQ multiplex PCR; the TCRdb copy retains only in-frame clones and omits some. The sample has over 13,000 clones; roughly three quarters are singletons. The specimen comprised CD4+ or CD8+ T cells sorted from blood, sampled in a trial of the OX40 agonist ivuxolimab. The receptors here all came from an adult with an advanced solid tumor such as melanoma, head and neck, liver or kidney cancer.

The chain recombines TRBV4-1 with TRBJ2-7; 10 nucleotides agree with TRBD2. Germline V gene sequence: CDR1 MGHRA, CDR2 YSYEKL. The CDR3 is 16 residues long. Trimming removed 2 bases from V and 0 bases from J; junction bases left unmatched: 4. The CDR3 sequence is CASSQLAGGSSYEQYF. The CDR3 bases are TGCGCCAGCAGCCAATTAGCGGGAGGAAGCTCCTACGAGCAGTACTTC.

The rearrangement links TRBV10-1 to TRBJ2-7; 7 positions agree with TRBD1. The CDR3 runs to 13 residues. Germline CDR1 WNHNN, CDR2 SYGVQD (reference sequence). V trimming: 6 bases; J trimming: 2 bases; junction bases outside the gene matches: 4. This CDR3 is CASSAGTAYEQYF. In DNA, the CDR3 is TGCGCCAGCAGCGCAGGGACAGCCTACGAGCAGTACTTC.

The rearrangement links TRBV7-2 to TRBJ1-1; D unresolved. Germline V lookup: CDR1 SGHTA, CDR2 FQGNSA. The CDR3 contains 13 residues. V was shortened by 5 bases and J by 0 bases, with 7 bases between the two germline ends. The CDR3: CASSLSMNTEAFF. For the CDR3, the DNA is TGTGCCAGCAGCCTTTCCATGAACACTGAAGCTTTCTTT. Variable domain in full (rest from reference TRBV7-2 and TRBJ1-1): GAGVSQSPSNKVTEKGKDVELRCDPISGHTALYWYRQSLGQGLEFLIYFQGNSAPDKSGLPSDRFSAERTGGSVSTLTIQRTQQEDSAVYLCASSLSMNTEAFFGQGTRLTVV.

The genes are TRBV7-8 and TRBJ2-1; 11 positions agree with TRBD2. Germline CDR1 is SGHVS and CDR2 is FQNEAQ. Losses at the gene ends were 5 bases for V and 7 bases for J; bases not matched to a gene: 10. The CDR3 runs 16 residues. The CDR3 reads CASSPPTSGSENEQFF. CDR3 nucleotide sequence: TGTGCCAGCAGCCCCCCTACTAGCGGGAGTGAGAATGAGCAGTTCTTC.

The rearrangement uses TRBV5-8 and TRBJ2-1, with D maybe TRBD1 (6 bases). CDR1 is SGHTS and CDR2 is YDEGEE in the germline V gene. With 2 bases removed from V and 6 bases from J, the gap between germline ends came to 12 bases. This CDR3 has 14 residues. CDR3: CASSFITGSNEQFF. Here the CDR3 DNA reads TGTGCCAGCAGCTTTATAACAGGGTCCAATGAGCAGTTCTTC.

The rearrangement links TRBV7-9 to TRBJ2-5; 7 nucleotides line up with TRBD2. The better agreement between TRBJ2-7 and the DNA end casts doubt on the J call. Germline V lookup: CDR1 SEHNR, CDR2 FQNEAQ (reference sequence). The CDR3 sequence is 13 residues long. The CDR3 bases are TGTGCCAGCAGACCGGGGGGAACCTACGAGCAGTACTTC. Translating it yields CASRPGGTYEQYF.

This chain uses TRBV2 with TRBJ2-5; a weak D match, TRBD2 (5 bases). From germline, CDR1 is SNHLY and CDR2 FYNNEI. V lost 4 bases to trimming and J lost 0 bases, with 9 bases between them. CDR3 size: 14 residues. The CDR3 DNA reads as TGTGCCAGCAGTGGTATGAGGGACCAAGAGACCCAGTACTTC. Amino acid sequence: CASSGMRDQETQYF.

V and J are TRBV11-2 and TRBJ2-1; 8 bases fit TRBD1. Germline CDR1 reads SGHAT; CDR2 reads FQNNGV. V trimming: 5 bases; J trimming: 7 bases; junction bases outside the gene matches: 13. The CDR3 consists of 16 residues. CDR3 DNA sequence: TGTGCCAGCAGCCCGGCTGGAGGACAGGGATGGAATGAGCAGTTCTTC. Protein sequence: CASSPAGGQGWNEQFF.

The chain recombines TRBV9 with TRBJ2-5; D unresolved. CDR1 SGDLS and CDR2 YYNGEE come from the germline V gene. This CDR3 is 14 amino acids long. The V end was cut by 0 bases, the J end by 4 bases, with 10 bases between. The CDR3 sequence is CASSVDGVSETQYF. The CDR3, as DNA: TGTGCCAGCAGCGTAGATGGGGTTTCAGAGACCCAGTACTTC.

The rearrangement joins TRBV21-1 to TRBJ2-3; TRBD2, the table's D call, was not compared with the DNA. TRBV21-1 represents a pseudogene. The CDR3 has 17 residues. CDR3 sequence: CASSKGAQEAGTDTQYF. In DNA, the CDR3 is TGTGCCAGCAGCAAAGGTGCCCAAGAAGCGGGCACAGATACGCAGTATTTT.

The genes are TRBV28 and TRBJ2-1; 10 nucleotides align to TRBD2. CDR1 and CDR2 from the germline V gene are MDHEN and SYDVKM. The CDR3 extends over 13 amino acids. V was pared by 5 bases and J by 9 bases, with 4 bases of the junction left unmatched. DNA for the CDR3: TGTGCCAGCAGTCCAGGGACTAGCGCTGAGCAGTTCTTC. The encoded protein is CASSPGTSAEQFF.

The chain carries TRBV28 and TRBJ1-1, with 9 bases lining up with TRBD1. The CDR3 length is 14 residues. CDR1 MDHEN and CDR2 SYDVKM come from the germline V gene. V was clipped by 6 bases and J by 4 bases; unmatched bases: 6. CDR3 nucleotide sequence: TGTGCCAGCAGGTGGACAGGGGAGGTCACTGAAGCTTTCTTT. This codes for CASRWTGEVTEAFF.